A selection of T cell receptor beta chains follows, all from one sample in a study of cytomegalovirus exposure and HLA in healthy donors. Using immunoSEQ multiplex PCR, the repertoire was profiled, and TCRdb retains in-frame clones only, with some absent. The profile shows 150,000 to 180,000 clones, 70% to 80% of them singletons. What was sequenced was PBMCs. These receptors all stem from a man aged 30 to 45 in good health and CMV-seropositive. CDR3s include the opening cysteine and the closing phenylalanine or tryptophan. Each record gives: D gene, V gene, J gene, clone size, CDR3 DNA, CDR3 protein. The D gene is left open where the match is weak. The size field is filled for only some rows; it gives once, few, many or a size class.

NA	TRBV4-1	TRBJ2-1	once	TGCGCCAGCAGCCAAGATCCTAGCCCGTTACCCGATGAGCAGTTCTTC	CASSQDPSPLPDEQFF
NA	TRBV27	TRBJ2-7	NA	TGTGCCAGCAGTTTATCCAAGCGCGACGAGCAGTACTTC	CASSLSKRDEQYF
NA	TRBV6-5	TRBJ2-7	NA	TGTGCCAGCAGCCGCCTGACAGGAACCCACGAGCAGTACTTC	CASSRLTGTHEQYF
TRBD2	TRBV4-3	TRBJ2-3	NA	TGCGCCAGCAGCCAAGTCGGAGCGGGGGAGGCAGATACGCAGTATTTT	CASSQVGAGEADTQYF
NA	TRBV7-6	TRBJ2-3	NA	TGTGCCAGCAGCTTGAGCGGAGCGGGCACAGATACGCAGTATTTT	CASSLSGAGTDTQYF
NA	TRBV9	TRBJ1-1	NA	TGTGCCAGCAGCGTAGCTGACAGCTCGAACACTGAAGCTTTCTTT	CASSVADSSNTEAFF
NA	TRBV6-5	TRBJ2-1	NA	TGTGCCAGCAGTCTAGCGCCCGAAAGGTATGAGCAGTTCTTC	CASSLAPERYEQFF
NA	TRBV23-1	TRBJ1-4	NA	TGCGCCAGCAGTTCCGACCCGGGACTTGTAAATGAAAAACTGTTTTTT	CASSSDPGLVNEKLFF
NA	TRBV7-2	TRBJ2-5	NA	TGTGCCAGCAGTATACTAGCCCAAGAGACCCAGTACTTC	CASSILAQETQYF
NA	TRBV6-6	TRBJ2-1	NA	TGTGCCAGCAGTAAGGAGATACCCTACAATGAGCAGTTCTTC	CASSKEIPYNEQFF
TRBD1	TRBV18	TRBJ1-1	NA	TGTGCCAGCTCACCATCCGGACAGGGGGGATTGAACACTGAAGCTTTCTTT	CASSPSGQGGLNTEAFF
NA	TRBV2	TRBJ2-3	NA	TGTGCCAGCAGTGTTCGGAGAAGCACAGATACGCAGTATTTT	CASSVRRSTDTQYF
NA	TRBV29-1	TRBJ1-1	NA	TGCAGCGTAGACTATGGGATGAACACTGAAGCTTTCTTT	CSVDYGMNTEAFF
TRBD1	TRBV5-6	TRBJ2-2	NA	TGTGCCAGCAGCTTTAGGACAGGGTTGGGGACGAACACCGGGGAGCTGTTTTTT	CASSFRTGLGTNTGELFF
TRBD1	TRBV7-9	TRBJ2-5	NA	TGTGCCAGCAGCTCTCAACCCGGGACAGGGGAAGAGACCCAGTACTTC	CASSSQPGTGEETQYF